This TCR beta chain was sequenced for a study of vaccination and CD4 T cells after COVID-19. On the study more broadly: Culture controls were given either a CEFX pool, an HIV-1 Nef pool, or no peptide.

Worth noting for this clonotype: Antigen unknown.

Treatment reported: roughly nine-day PBMC culture with coronavirus spike peptide pools or control peptides (ViraFEST assay). Once obtained from cultured CD4+ T cells, the DNA was sequenced using the Oncomine TCR Beta short-read assay. TCRdb processed the PCR reads anew with MiXCR; each CDR3 protein has one entry. The table records over 20,000 distinct CDR3 sequences, over 60% of them present only once. This CDR3 comprises 15 residues. Germline lookup yields CDR1 DFQATT and CDR2 SNEGSKA (reference sequence). Deletions cut 6 bases from V and 2 bases from J, with 17 bases between. The specimen was CD4+ T cells from blood, cultured in vitro. The TCR comes from a human donor who had recovered from COVID-19. This sequence joins TRBV20-1 and TRBJ1-5; D remains unclear. In nucleotides, the CDR3 is TGCAGTGCCTGGACCGAAGCCGGGGGCAATCAGCCCCAGCATTTT. It codes for CSAWTEAGGNQPQHF.